A single sample gave rise to the 30 T cell receptor beta chains below, sequenced in a study of T cell responses to AZD1222 COVID-19 vaccine. Data came from immunoSEQ multiplex PCR; TCRdb stores just in-frame clones and leaves some out. The data show approximately 150,000 clones, with 86% seen just once and about 4.8% held by the top ten. Sequencing used peripheral blood, obtained 28 days after the second AZD1222 dose. The receptors come from an adult who received the AZD1222 COVID-19 vaccine.

The rearrangement uses TRBV7-9 and TRBJ1-3; TRBD1 might be the D (5 bases). This CDR3 region has 16 residues. Germline V gene sequence: CDR1 SEHNR, CDR2 FQNEAQ (reference sequence). The V gene lost 1 base and the J gene lost 5 bases, with 15 bases spanning the gap. The CDR3 protein is CASSLEAPVGRNTIYF. CDR3 in DNA: TGTGCCAGCAGCTTAGAGGCGCCCGTGGGGCGAAACACCATATATTTT.

The chain uses TRBV19 and TRBJ1-3; no reliable D call. The CDR3 is 15 residues long. CDR1 is LNHDA and CDR2 is SQIVND in the germline V gene (reference sequence). The ends were cut back, 5 bases at V and 0 bases at J, with 11 bases in the middle. The CDR3 spells CASSYDGSSGNTIYF. The CDR3 nucleotides are TGTGCCAGTAGTTACGACGGTAGCTCTGGAAACACCATATATTTT.

The rearrangement joins TRBV9 to TRBJ2-2; TRBD1 or TRBD2 may be the D gene (5 bases each). The CDR3 totals 17 residues. The germline V and J ends were trimmed by 0 bases and 1 base, with 13 bases remaining between them. Germline loops: CDR1 SGDLS, CDR2 YYNGEE. This chain's CDR3 is CASSVGPGGQNTGELFF. CDR3 nucleotides: TGTGCCAGCAGCGTAGGCCCAGGAGGACAGAACACCGGGGAGCTGTTTTTT.

The rearrangement uses TRBV7-9 and TRBJ2-3; 7 bases agree with TRBD2. There are 15 residues in the CDR3. Looked up from germline, CDR1 is SEHNR and CDR2 is FQNEAQ (reference sequence). J was trimmed by 6 bases and V by 0 bases; bases with no gene match: 6. The chain's CDR3 is CASSLAGGGSDTQYF. The CDR3 region has the DNA TGTGCCAGCAGCTTAGCGGGTGGCGGGAGTGATACGCAGTATTTT.

The chain has TRBV15 and TRBJ1-5, with a possible D match to TRBD1 (6 bases). CDR1 is LNHNV and CDR2 is YYDKDF in the germline V gene (reference sequence). V shed 4 bases and J shed 4 bases, with 11 bases lying between them. The CDR3 has 14 amino acids. CDR3 sequence reads: CATSTGTMNQPQHF. The CDR3 DNA sequence: TGTGCCACCAGCACCGGGACAATGAATCAGCCCCAGCATTTT.

V gene TRBV5-6 combines with J gene TRBJ2-7; the D is unclear. This CDR3 is 13 amino acids long. The V gene's germline CDR1 is SGHDT and CDR2 YYEEEE. V was pared by 1 base and J by 0 bases, with 5 bases between. The CDR3 reads CASSLFTSYEQYF. Here the CDR3 DNA reads TGTGCCAGCAGCTTGTTTACCTCCTACGAGCAGTACTTC.

This chain uses TRBV24-1 with TRBJ2-5; possibly TRBD1 or TRBD2 for D (5 bases each). With 5 bases removed from V and 9 bases from J, the gap between germline ends came to 15 bases. Germline-derived CDR1 and CDR2 are KGHDR and SFDVKD. CDR3 length: 13 amino acids. The chain's CDR3 is CATSADSRGAQYF. The CDR3 DNA reads as TGTGCCACCAGTGCCGACTCAAGAGGGGCCCAGTACTTC.

The rearrangement links TRBV3-1 (or the pseudogene TRBV3-2) to TRBJ2-1; 14 bases are shared with TRBD2. The CDR3 contains 17 residues. The germline V gene encodes CDR1 LGHDT and CDR2 YNNKEL (reference sequence). J was trimmed by 1 base and V by 4 bases; bases with no gene match: 3. CDR3 DNA sequence: TGTGCCAGCAGCCCCGGACTAGCGGGGGGTTCCTACAATGAGCAGTTCTTC. Amino acids: CASSPGLAGGSYNEQFF.

This chain connects TRBV19 to TRBJ2-6; D gene uncertain. In germline, CDR1 is LNHDA, CDR2 SQIVND (reference sequence). V lost 6 bases, J lost 0 bases, and 15 bases lay in between. The CDR3 runs 17 residues. CDR3 nucleotide sequence: TGTGCCAGTAGCATCCCTTTCGACTTCTCTGGGGCCAACGTCCTGACTTTC. It is translated as CASSIPFDFSGANVLTF.

This clone occurred once. The chain has TRBV5-1 and TRBJ1-1; perhaps TRBD1 as D (5 bases). The V end lost 0 bases, the J end lost 4 bases, and 13 bases lay between the germline ends. From germline, CDR1 is SGHRS and CDR2 YFSETQ. The CDR3 has 15 residues. This chain's CDR3 is CASSLGQTSFTEAFF. CDR3 bases: TGCGCCAGCAGCTTGGGACAGACTTCCTTCACTGAAGCTTTCTTT.

The gene calls are TRBV10-3 and TRBJ1-1, with a tentative D call TRBD1 (6 bases). Germline assignment: CDR1 ENHRY and CDR2 SYGVKD. Trimming removed 0 bases at V and 1 base at J, with 6 bases between. CDR3 length: 14 amino acids. For the CDR3, the DNA is TGTGCCATCAGTGAGTCGGGGGCGAACACTGAAGCTTTCTTT. Its protein is CAISESGANTEAFF.

The chain combines TRBV2 with TRBJ1-6; D ambiguous. The V end lost 7 bases, the J end lost 7 bases, and 5 bases lay between the germline ends. Per the germline V gene, CDR1 is SNHLY and CDR2 is FYNNEI. The CDR3 covers 11 residues. This chain's CDR3 is CASIGNSPLHF. The CDR3 coding sequence is TGTGCCAGCATAGGGAATTCACCCCTCCACTTT.

V and J are TRBV6-4 and TRBJ2-5; tentatively, D is TRBD1 (5 bases). The CDR3 has 14 amino acids. V was trimmed by 3 bases and J by 0 bases, leaving 8 bases between them. CDR1 is MRHNA, CDR2 SNTAGT, per germline. The CDR3 region is CASSETVNQETQYF. CDR3 bases: TGTGCCAGCAGTGAGACAGTGAACCAAGAGACCCAGTACTTC.

This sequence joins TRBV5-6 and TRBJ2-3; tentatively, D is TRBD2 (5 bases). The CDR3 length is 16 residues. Germline values: CDR1 SGHDT, CDR2 YYEEEE. Trimming cost V 0 bases and J 2 bases, with 13 bases left between them. The CDR3 region has the DNA TGTGCCAGCAGCTTGGAACCCAGCGGTAACACAGATACGCAGTATTTT. Its translation is CASSLEPSGNTDTQYF.

The CDR3 DNA is TGTGCCAGCAGCTTCCCTGGGCAGCCCCAGCATTTT. Translated: CASSFPGQPQHF. This chain connects TRBV7-2 to TRBJ1-5; D is unclear. Germline loops: CDR1 SGHTA, CDR2 FQGNSA. This CDR3 spans 12 amino acids. The germline V and J ends were trimmed by 3 bases and 7 bases, with 7 bases remaining between them.

J is TRBJ1-6 and V is TRBV19; D may be TRBD1 (5 bases). The CDR3 spans 13 residues. Germline loops: CDR1 LNHDA, CDR2 SQIVND (reference sequence). Trimming cost V 5 bases and J 9 bases, with 11 bases left between them. The CDR3 DNA reads TGTGCCAGTAGTCTAGGGACCGGTTCACCCCTCCACTTT. It specifies CASSLGTGSPLHF.

The chain recombines TRBV6-5 with TRBJ2-7; 7 positions agree with TRBD1. The CDR3 extends over 12 amino acids. Germline lookup yields CDR1 MNHEY and CDR2 SVGAGI. The V segment lost 8 bases and the J segment 7 bases; nucleotides outside the gene matches: 8. The CDR3 sequence is CASGYRGEEQYF. For the CDR3, the DNA is TGTGCCAGCGGCTACAGGGGTGAGGAGCAGTACTTC.

This clone occurred a few times. Different DNA sequences within this sample yield the same CDR3. The chain employs TRBV28 and TRBJ1-1; 7 nucleotides match TRBD1. The CDR3 spans 15 residues. Germline-derived CDR1 and CDR2 are MDHEN and SYDVKM. Trimming removed 3 bases from V and 0 bases from J; junction bases left unmatched: 4. This chain's CDR3 is CASSLWTGVNTEAFF. In DNA form, the CDR3 reads TGTGCCAGCAGTTTGTGGACAGGCGTGAACACTGAAGCTTTCTTT.

The chain links TRBV30 to TRBJ2-1, with D tentatively TRBD2 (5 bases). The CDR3 has 11 residues. Trimming removed 4 bases at V and 8 bases at J, with 9 bases between. Germline V gene data show CDR1 as GTSNPN and CDR2 as SVGIG (reference sequence). DNA of the CDR3: TGTGCCTGGATTAGCGTCTATGAGCAGTTCTTC. It codes for CAWISVYEQFF.

V gene TRBV5-1 combines with J gene TRBJ1-2; D perhaps matches TRBD1 (5 bases). The V end was cut by 0 bases, the J end by 8 bases, with 11 bases between. Germline V lookup: CDR1 SGHRS, CDR2 YFSETQ. This CDR3 is built from 13 residues. The CDR3: CASSLEGVEGYTF. In DNA form, the CDR3 reads TGCGCCAGCAGCTTGGAAGGGGTAGAAGGCTACACCTTC.

The genes are TRBV6-5 and TRBJ1-2; D perhaps matches TRBD1 (5 bases). Trimming stripped 8 bases from V and 8 bases from J, with 21 bases between. This CDR3 is built from 14 residues. From germline, CDR1 is MNHEY and CDR2 SVGAGI. Written as DNA, the CDR3 is TGTGCCAGCCGCACCTGGGGGGAGAAGGAAGGCTACACCTTC. This encodes CASRTWGEKEGYTF.

The chain joins TRBV24-1 to TRBJ2-7; D not resolved. Deletions cut 2 bases from V and 2 bases from J, with 12 bases between. The CDR3 runs to 15 residues. The germline V gene encodes CDR1 KGHDR and CDR2 SFDVKD. CDR3 residues: CATSDSGNGAYEQYF. The DNA of the CDR3 is TGTGCCACCAGTGATTCTGGGAACGGAGCCTACGAGCAGTACTTC.

The V and J genes are TRBV6-4 and TRBJ2-1; 7 bases line up with TRBD1. Per germline, CDR1 MRHNA and CDR2 SNTAGT. Losses at the gene ends were 3 bases for V and 6 bases for J; bases not matched to a gene: 8. The CDR3 length is 15 residues. The DNA for the CDR3 is TGTGCCAGCAGTGAACTAAGAGGGGGCCTCAATGAGCAGTTCTTC. This encodes CASSELRGGLNEQFF.

This chain joins TRBV6-5 and TRBJ1-2; 8 nucleotides agree with TRBD1. After removal of 6 bases from V and 5 bases from J, the junction contained 8 bases not matched to a gene. Germline V lookup: CDR1 MNHEY, CDR2 SVGAGI. This CDR3 comprises 14 residues. CDR3 sequence: CASSDTTGEYGYTF. DNA for the CDR3: TGTGCCAGCAGCGACACGACAGGGGAGTATGGCTACACCTTC.

This sequence joins TRBV24-1 and TRBJ1-3, with D hard to call. The germline gives CDR1 KGHDR, CDR2 SFDVKD. Trimming shortened V by 4 bases and J by 0 bases, and 9 bases separated the two germline ends. The CDR3 covers 15 residues. The CDR3 DNA sequence: TGTGCCACCAGTGACTCAAGATCCTCTGGAAACACCATATATTTT. Its translation is CATSDSRSSGNTIYF.

The genes are TRBV4-1 and TRBJ2-7; D gene ambiguous. This CDR3 has 14 amino acids. V lost 0 bases, J lost 3 bases, and 9 bases lay in between. Germline V lookup: CDR1 MGHRA, CDR2 YSYEKL. CDR3 nucleotide sequence: TGCGCCAGCAGCCAAGATTACACCAGCTACGAGCAGTACTTC. Protein sequence: CASSQDYTSYEQYF.

The V and J genes are TRBV11-3 and TRBJ2-2; 7 nucleotides line up with TRBD1. V shed 1 base, J shed 4 bases, and the junction held 9 bases outside the gene matches. The germline V gene encodes CDR1 SGHNT and CDR2 YENEEA. The CDR3 is 17 residues long. The CDR3 bases are TGTGCCAGCAGCTTAGCACCACAGGGGCGGATCACCGGGGAGCTGTTTTTT. It specifies CASSLAPQGRITGELFF.

This clone was detected only a few times. This chain links TRBV4-1 with TRBJ2-1, with a possible D match to TRBD2 (5 bases). Germline V gene lookup returns CDR1 MGHRA and CDR2 YSYEKL. V was cut by 2 bases and J by 8 bases, with 19 bases left in between. This CDR3 contains 16 residues. The CDR3 DNA reads TGCGCCAGCAGCCAATCCCGGGCGGAGGTACCGCATGAGCAGTTCTTC. The encoded protein is CASSQSRAEVPHEQFF.

CDR3: CATSRGAPNLYEQYF. For the CDR3, the DNA is TGTGCCACCTCCCGCGGCGCTCCCAACCTCTACGAGCAGTACTTC. This rearrangement joins TRBV28 to TRBJ2-7; D uncertain. The CDR3 contains 15 residues. Trimming removed 10 bases from V and 3 bases from J, with 22 bases in between. In germline, CDR1 is MDHEN, CDR2 SYDVKM.

This chain connects TRBV3-1 (or the pseudogene TRBV3-2) to TRBJ1-1; D not certain. Trimming removed 5 bases at V and 1 base at J, with 8 bases between. This CDR3 comprises 13 residues. The germline CDR1 and CDR2 sequences are LGHDT and YNNKEL (reference sequence). The CDR3: CASSKRGNTEAFF. The DNA for the CDR3 is TGTGCCAGCAGCAAAAGAGGGAACACTGAAGCTTTCTTT.